This T cell receptor (beta chain) was obtained from a study of blood T cell repertoires in COVID-19. Study-level information: The study drew acute and convalescent COVID-19 samples from the United States, Italy and Spain. PBMCs, B-cell-depleted T cells, or T cells provided the cDNA or gDNA that made up the material.

Germline V CDR1 and CDR2: PRHDT, FYEKMQ (reference sequence). V was shortened by 4 bases and J by 5 bases, with 21 bases between the two germline ends. CDR3 length equals 17 residues. Study processing details: Amplification with reference gene primers provided the estimates of nucleated cell counts. Some clones are missing from TCRdb's copy, which holds only in-frame ones; the method was immunoSEQ multiplex PCR. Clonal size and the V and J genes are those of that table, whereas D and trimming came from the DNA. The table lists tens of thousands of clones, 75% to 90% of them singletons. The clonotype was recovered from a human donor in a cohort sampled during active COVID-19. The chain recombines TRBV13 with TRBJ2-1; perhaps TRBD2 as D (5 bases). The sequencing sample was made of peripheral blood. The CDR3 bases are TGTGCCAGCAGCTCCCGCCGGGGTCCCCGATCACACAATGAGCAGTTCTTC. As protein: CASSSRRGPRSHNEQFF.